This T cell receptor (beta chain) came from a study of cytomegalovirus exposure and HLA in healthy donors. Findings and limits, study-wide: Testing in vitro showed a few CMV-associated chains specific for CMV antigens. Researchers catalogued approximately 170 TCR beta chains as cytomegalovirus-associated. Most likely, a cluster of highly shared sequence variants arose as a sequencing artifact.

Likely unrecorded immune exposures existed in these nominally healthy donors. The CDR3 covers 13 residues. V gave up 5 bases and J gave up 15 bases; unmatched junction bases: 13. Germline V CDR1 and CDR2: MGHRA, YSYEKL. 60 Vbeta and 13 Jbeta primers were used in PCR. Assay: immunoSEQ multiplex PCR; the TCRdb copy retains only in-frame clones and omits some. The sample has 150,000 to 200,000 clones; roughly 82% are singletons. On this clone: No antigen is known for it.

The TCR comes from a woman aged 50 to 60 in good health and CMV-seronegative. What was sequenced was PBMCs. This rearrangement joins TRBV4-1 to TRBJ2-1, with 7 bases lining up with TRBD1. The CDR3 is CASSSPGTDVAFF. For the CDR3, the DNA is TGCGCCAGCAGCTCACCCGGGACAGACGTAGCGTTCTTC.